A selection of T cell receptor beta chains follows, all from one sample in a study of control samples from healthy donors and cancer patients. Repertoires were generated with immunoSEQ multiplex PCR, while TCRdb's copy carries only in-frame clones and drops some. The sample shows 350,000 to 450,000 clones, around nine tenths of them seen only once. The source material was PBMCs. These receptors all stem from a man between 40 and 49 years old with head and neck cancer. CDR3s include the opening cysteine and the closing phenylalanine or tryptophan. A D gene is named only where the DNA matches it firmly. Clone size appears in some rows only: once, few, many, or a class for an expanded clone.

D	V	size	J	DNA	CDR3
TRBD1	TRBV4-2	.	TRBJ1-2	TGTGCCAGCAGCCAGGGACAGGGGTATGGCTACACCTTC	CASSQGQGYGYTF
.	TRBV6-5	once	TRBJ1-5	TGTGCCAGCAGTTTTAATAGCAATCAGCCCCAGCATTTT	CASSFNSNQPQHF
.	TRBV5-1	.	TRBJ2-1	TGCGCCAGCAGCTTCGGGAGTTCCTCCAATGAGCAGTTCTTC	CASSFGSSSNEQFF
.	TRBV15	.	TRBJ1-6	TGTGCCACCAGCAGAGATGGGCAGGGGAGTCAACCCCTCCACTTT	CATSRDGQGSQPLHF
.	TRBV7-3	.	TRBJ2-5	TGTGCCAGCAGCTATTCCAGCGGGCTAGGGGAAGAGACCCAGTACTTC	CASSYSSGLGEETQYF
TRBD2	TRBV7-9	once	TRBJ2-7	TGTGCCAGCAGCTTAGGACTAGCGGTTGACGAGCAGTACTTC	CASSLGLAVDEQYF
.	TRBV27	.	TRBJ1-5	TGTGCCAGCAGTTTTAGTTACAGCAATCAGCCCCAGCATTTT	CASSFSYSNQPQHF
.	TRBV11-3	.	TRBJ2-5	TGTGCCAGCAGCTTCAACCTACAAGAGACCCAGTACTTC	CASSFNLQETQYF
.	TRBV28	.	TRBJ2-7	TGTGCCAGCAGTTCCCCGGCCAGGGGCCCCTCGGGCTCCTACGAGCAGTACTTC	CASSSPARGPSGSYEQYF
TRBD1	TRBV5-4	.	TRBJ2-3	TGTGCCAGCAGCTCCTCACGGCAGGGGGTACCGAGCACAGATACGCAGTATTTT	CASSSSRQGVPSTDTQYF
.	TRBV5-1	.	TRBJ2-2	TGCGCCAGCAGCTTGTTGCGGCAGGGGGGGACCGGGGAGCTGTTTTTT	CASSLLRQGGTGELFF
.	TRBV3-1/TRBV3-2	.	TRBJ1-3	TGTGCCAGCAGCCTCAATGGGCCGACAGACATCTCTGGAAACACCATATATTTT	CASSLNGPTDISGNTIYF
TRBD1	TRBV6-1	.	TRBJ2-1	TGTGCCAGCAGTGACAATGCCGGGACAGCTTACAATGAGCAGTTCTTC	CASSDNAGTAYNEQFF
.	TRBV19	.	TRBJ2-2	TGTGCCAGACCAAAACAGGGAAAGGACACCGGGGAGCTGTTTTTT	CARPKQGKDTGELFF
TRBD2	TRBV5-1	.	TRBJ2-5	TGCGCCAGCAGCGACCTCGCGGGAGGGCCGGAGACCCAGTACTTC	CASSDLAGGPETQYF
TRBD1	TRBV18	.	TRBJ2-7	TGTGCCAGCTCACCATTAGGGACAGGGGGTTACGAGCAGTACTTC	CASSPLGTGGYEQYF
TRBD1	TRBV30	.	TRBJ1-2	TGTGCCTGGAGGGCTAAACAGGGGCGGAGGGGCTACACCTTC	CAWRAKQGRRGYTF
.	TRBV6-5	.	TRBJ1-1	TGTGCCAGCAGCGAGACAGGGAACACTGAAGCTTTCTTT	CASSETGNTEAFF
TRBD1	TRBV20-1	once	TRBJ1-4	TGCAGTGCTAGTCCGGACAGGGTAATGGAGGGAAAACTGTTTTTT	CSASPDRVMEGKLFF
.	TRBV5-1	.	TRBJ2-7	TGCGCCAGCAGCCCGGCGGTTTCGGGCTACGAGCAGTACTTC	CASSPAVSGYEQYF
.	TRBV19	.	TRBJ1-4	TGTGCCAGTAGTGGGCTCATTTCAACTAATGAAAAACTGTTTTTT	CASSGLISTNEKLFF
TRBD1	TRBV5-8	.	TRBJ2-7	TGTGCCAGCAGCTTACTTGACGACAGGGCCGTGCAGTACTTC	CASSLLDDRAVQYF